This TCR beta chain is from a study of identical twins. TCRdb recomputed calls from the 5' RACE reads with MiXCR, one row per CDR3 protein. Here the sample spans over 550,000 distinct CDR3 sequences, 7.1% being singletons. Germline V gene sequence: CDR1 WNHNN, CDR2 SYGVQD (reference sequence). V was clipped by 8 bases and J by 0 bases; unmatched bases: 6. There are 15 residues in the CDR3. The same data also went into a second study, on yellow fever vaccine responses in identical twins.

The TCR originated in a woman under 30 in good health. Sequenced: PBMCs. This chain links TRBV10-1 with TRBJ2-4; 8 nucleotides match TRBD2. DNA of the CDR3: TGCGCCAGCTCCGACGGGGGGGTAGCCAAAAACATTCAGTACTTC. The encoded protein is CASSDGGVAKNIQYF.